Below are 7 T cell receptor beta chains sequenced from a single sample in a study of blood T cell repertoires in COVID-19. TCRdb's table, derived via immunoSEQ multiplex PCR, lists solely in-frame clones and lacks some. Found here are 250,000 to 350,000 clones, approximately 84% of them singletons; the top ten hold roughly 1.5%. The sequenced sample was peripheral blood. Receptors were obtained from a human donor with COVID-19, enrolled during active disease. The donor label of this sample is uncertain.

The rearrangement uses TRBV30 and TRBJ2-7; 9 bases map to TRBD2. CDR1 and CDR2 (germline): GTSNPN, SVGIG (reference sequence). The CDR3 sequence is 13 residues long. The V gene end was trimmed by 5 bases and the J gene end by 4 bases; junction bases not matched to a gene: 6. The CDR3 nucleotides read TGTGCCTGGTGGGCGGGAGGGCCGTACGAGCAGTACTTC. Amino acids: CAWWAGGPYEQYF.

This sequence joins TRBV13 and TRBJ2-5; TRBD1 is a possible D gene (6 bases). The length of the CDR3 is 16 residues. V lost 5 bases and J lost 0, with 16 bases in between. CDR1 is PRHDT and CDR2 is FYEKMQ in the germline V gene (reference sequence). DNA for the CDR3: TGTGCCAGCAGCCAAGACGGGACAACTCACCAAGAGACCCAGTACTTC. It encodes CASSQDGTTHQETQYF. Full variable domain (outside the CDR3, taken from reference TRBV13 and TRBJ2-5): AAGVIQSPRHLIKEKRETATLKCYPIPRHDTVYWYQQGPGQDPQFLISFYEKMQSDKGSIPDRFSAQQFSDYHSELNMSSLELGDSALYFCASSQDGTTHQETQYFGPGTRLLVL.

V is TRBV19 and J is TRBJ2-1, with TRBD2 matching over 8 bases. Germline V gives CDR1 LNHDA, CDR2 SQIVND (reference sequence). The CDR3 contains 13 residues. V lost 6 bases to trimming and J lost 6 bases; unmatched junction nucleotides: 4. The CDR3 nucleotides read TGTGCCAGTAGAGTCGGGAGGGCCAATGAGCAGTTCTTC. This sequence encodes CASRVGRANEQFF.

V and J are TRBV29-1 and TRBJ1-1; 8 nucleotides agree with TRBD1. The germline V gene encodes CDR1 SQVTM and CDR2 ANQGSEA. Trimming at V came to 6 bases and at J to 6 bases, leaving 9 bases not matched to a gene. The length of the CDR3 is 13 residues. CDR3 residues: CSVGQTGVAEAFF. The DNA of the CDR3 is TGCAGCGTCGGGCAGACAGGGGTTGCTGAAGCTTTCTTT.

This chain joins TRBV28 and TRBJ2-3, with 8 positions matching TRBD2. The germline CDR1 and CDR2 sequences are MDHEN and SYDVKM. V gave up 5 bases and J gave up 3 bases; unmatched junction bases: 10. This CDR3 spans 16 amino acids. Written as DNA, the CDR3 is TGTGCCAGCAGTCAAATAGGACTAGCCTATACAGATACGCAGTATTTT. It translates to CASSQIGLAYTDTQYF.

This rearrangement joins TRBV19 to TRBJ2-7; tentative D call: TRBD1 (5 bases). The germline V gene encodes CDR1 LNHDA and CDR2 SQIVND (reference sequence). This CDR3 is 14 amino acids long. Trimming shortened V by 9 bases and J by 5 bases, and 20 bases separated the two germline ends. The CDR3 sequence: CASRPDSATHEQYF. The CDR3 nucleotides are TGTGCCAGCAGACCCGACAGCGCTACGCACGAGCAGTACTTC.

This chain uses TRBV9 with TRBJ1-2; weak D call: TRBD1 (5 bases). The CDR3 is 14 residues long. From germline, CDR1 is SGDLS and CDR2 YYNGEE. V gave up 4 bases and J gave up 3 bases, with 13 bases separating them. The CDR3 loop reads CASSPGGGYYGYTF. CDR3 nucleotides: TGTGCCAGCAGCCCTGGGGGGGGGTACTATGGCTACACCTTC.